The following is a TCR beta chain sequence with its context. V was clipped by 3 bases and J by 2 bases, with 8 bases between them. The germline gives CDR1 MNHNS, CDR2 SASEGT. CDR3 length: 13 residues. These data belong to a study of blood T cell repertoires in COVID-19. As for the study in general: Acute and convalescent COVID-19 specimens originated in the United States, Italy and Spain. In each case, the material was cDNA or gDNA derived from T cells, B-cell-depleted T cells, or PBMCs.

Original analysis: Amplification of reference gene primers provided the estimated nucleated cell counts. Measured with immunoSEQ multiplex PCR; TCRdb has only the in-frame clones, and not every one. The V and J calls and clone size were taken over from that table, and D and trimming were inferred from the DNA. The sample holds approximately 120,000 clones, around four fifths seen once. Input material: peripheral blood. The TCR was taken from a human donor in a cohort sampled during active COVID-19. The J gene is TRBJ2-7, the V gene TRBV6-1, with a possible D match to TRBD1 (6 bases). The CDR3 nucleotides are TGTGCCAGCAGTGACAGGGGCCCCTACGAGCAGTACTTC. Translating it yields CASSDRGPYEQYF.